This TCR beta chain was captured by sequencing in a study of CD8 T cells in ankylosing spondylitis. Findings of the study overall: Enrichment of disease-linked clones was reportedly significant in matched ankylosing spondylitis synovial fluid. In peripheral blood, disease-linked CD8+ clones occurred at relatively low frequencies. Characteristic of ankylosing spondylitis blood, it appeared, was a TCR beta motif comprising about eight highly homologous variants.

Generation of TCR beta libraries employed quantitative 5'-RACE incorporating molecular barcodes. MiXCR was run by TCRdb on the 5' RACE reads, yielding one entry per CDR3 protein. The sample records approximately 440,000 distinct CDR3 sequences, more than 15% being singletons. There are a few counts of this clonotype. Its target is not known. Germline V gives CDR1 MGHDK, CDR2 SYGVNS. The CDR3 totals 12 residues. Deletions cut 8 bases from V and 4 bases from J, with 11 bases between. This clonotype was sampled from a male donor with ankylosing spondylitis. V gene TRBV25-1 combines with J gene TRBJ1-2, with a possible D match to TRBD1 (5 bases). Material: blood, either unsorted or a sorted T cell fraction (not recorded which). The CDR3 loop is CASLGGIYGYTF. The CDR3 coding sequence is TGTGCCAGCCTGGGGGGAATCTATGGCTACACCTTC.